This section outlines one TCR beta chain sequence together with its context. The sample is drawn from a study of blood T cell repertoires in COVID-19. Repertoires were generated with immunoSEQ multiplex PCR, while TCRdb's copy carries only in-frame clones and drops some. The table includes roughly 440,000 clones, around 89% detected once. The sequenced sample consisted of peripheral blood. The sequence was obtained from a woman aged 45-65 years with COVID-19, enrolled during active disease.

The CDR3: CAWSVGGANEKLFF. DNA of the CDR3: TGTGCCTGGAGTGTAGGAGGGGCAAATGAAAAACTGTTTTTT. The chain recombines TRBV30 with TRBJ1-4; possible D gene TRBD1, 5 bases. The V end lost 0 bases, the J end lost 5 bases, and 10 bases lay between the germline ends. The CDR3 consists of 14 residues. CDR1 and CDR2 from the germline V gene are GTSNPN and SVGIG (reference sequence).